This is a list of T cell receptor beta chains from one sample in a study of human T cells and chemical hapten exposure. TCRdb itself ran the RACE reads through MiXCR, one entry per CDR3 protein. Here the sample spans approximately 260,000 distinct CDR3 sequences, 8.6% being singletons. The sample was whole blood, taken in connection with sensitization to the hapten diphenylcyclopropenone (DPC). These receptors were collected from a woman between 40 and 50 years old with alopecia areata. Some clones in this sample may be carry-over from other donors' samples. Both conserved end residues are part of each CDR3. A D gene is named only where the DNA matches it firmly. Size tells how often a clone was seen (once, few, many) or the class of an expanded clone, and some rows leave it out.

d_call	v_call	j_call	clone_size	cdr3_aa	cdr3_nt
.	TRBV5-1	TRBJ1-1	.	CASSSSGSPAEAFF	TGCGCCAGCAGCTCCTCAGGGTCCCCCGCTGAAGCTTTCTTT
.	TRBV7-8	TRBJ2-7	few	CASSLVQGGTYEQYF	TGTGCCAGCAGCTTAGTACAGGGTGGGACCTACGAGCAGTACTTC
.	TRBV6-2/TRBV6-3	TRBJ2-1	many	CASSTAGPGQFF	TGTGCCAGCAGTACCGCAGGTCCAGGGCAGTTCTTC
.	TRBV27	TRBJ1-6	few	CASSLSSADNSPLHF	TGTGCCAGCAGTTTATCATCGGCAGACAATTCACCCCTCCACTTT
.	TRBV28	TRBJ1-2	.	CASSLLGLRYTF	TGTGCCAGCAGTTTATTGGGCCTTCGCTACACCTTC
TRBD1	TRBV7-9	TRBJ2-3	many	CASRRQGHADTQYF	TGTGCCAGCAGAAGACAGGGGCATGCAGATACGCAGTATTTT
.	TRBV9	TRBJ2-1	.	CASSVVTGVSYNEQFF	TGTGCCAGCAGCGTAGTAACGGGAGTTAGCTACAATGAGCAGTTCTTC
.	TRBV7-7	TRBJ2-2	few	CASSPRHHVFGELFF	TGTGCTAGCAGCCCGCGCCATCACGTTTTCGGGGAGCTGTTTTTT
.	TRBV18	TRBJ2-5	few	CASSPRGFQETQYF	TGTGCCAGCTCACCACGGGGTTTCCAAGAGACCCAGTACTTC
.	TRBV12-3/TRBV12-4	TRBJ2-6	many	CASSFRGAGANVLTF	TGTGCCAGCAGTTTCCGGGGGGCCGGGGCCAACGTCCTGACTTTC
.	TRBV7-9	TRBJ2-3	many	CASSRLGTDTQYF	TGTGCCAGCAGCCGACTAGGCACAGATACGCAGTATTTT
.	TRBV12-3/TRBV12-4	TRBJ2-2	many	CASSSDYGELFF	TGTGCCAGCAGTTCTGACTACGGGGAGCTGTTTTTT
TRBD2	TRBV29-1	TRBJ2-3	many	CSVAAGVPTDTQYF	TGCAGCGTTGCAGCGGGAGTTCCCACAGATACGCAGTATTTT
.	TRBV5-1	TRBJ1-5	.	CASSLAGDGQPQHF	TGCGCCAGCAGCTTGGCAGGGGACGGGCAGCCCCAGCATTTT
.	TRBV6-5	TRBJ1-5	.	CASSYSRQAGQPQHF	TGTGCCAGCAGTTACTCTCGACAGGCCGGACAGCCCCAGCATTTT
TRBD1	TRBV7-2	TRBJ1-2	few	CASSSRQGYGYTF	TGTGCCAGCAGCTCCCGACAGGGCTATGGCTACACCTTC
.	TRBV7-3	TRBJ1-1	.	CASSQGHSNTEAFF	TGTGCCAGCAGCCAGGGACATTCGAACACTGAAGCTTTCTTT
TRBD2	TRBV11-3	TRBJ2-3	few	CASSLVYQRDSTDTQYF	TGTGCCAGCAGCTTAGTTTATCAGCGGGATAGCACAGATACGCAGTATTTT
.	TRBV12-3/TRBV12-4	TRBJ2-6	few	CASRLTHSGANVLTF	TGTGCCAGCAGGCTGACGCACTCTGGGGCCAACGTCCTGACTTTC
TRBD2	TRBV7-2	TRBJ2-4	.	CASSSPKAGLAGFIAKNIQYF	TGTGCCAGCAGCTCCCCGAAAGCGGGACTAGCGGGATTTATAGCCAAAAACATTCAGTACTTC
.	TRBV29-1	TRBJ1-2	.	CSVEDGGSGYTF	TGCAGCGTTGAAGATGGCGGCTCCGGCTACACCTTC
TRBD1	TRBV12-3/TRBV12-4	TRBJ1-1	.	CASSTGGQGGTEAFF	TGTGCCAGCAGTACCGGCGGGCAGGGGGGGACTGAAGCTTTCTTT
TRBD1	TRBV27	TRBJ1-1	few	CASSLKRQGETEAFF	TGTGCCAGCAGTTTAAAGAGACAGGGGGAAACTGAAGCTTTCTTT
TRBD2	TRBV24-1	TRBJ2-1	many	CATSDYTSVNEQFF	TGTGCCACCAGTGACTACACTAGCGTCAATGAGCAGTTCTTC
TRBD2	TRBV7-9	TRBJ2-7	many	CASSLQLAGGGEQYF	TGTGCCAGCAGCTTACAACTAGCGGGAGGAGGAGAGCAGTACTTC
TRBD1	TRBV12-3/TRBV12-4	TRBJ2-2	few	CASSFSDREGGELFF	TGTGCCAGCAGTTTTAGCGACAGGGAAGGCGGGGAGCTGTTTTTT
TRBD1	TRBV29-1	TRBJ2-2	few	CSVRQGENTGELFF	TGCAGCGTTCGGCAGGGGGAAAACACCGGGGAGCTGTTTTTT
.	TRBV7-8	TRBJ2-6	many	CASSPAKGHLASGANVLTF	TGTGCCAGCAGCCCCGCTAAAGGGCACTTGGCCTCTGGGGCCAACGTCCTGACTTTC
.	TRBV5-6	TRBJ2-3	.	CASSLGPVSTDTQYF	TGTGCCAGCAGCTTGGGGCCAGTTAGCACAGATACGCAGTATTTT
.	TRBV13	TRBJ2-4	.	CASSSNAGAKNIQYF	TGTGCCAGCAGCTCCAACGCCGGGGCCAAAAACATTCAGTACTTC
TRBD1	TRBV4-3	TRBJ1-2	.	CASSHRGQSYGYTF	TGCGCCAGCAGCCACAGGGGGCAAAGCTATGGCTACACCTTC
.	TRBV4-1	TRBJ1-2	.	CASSQARGSGYGYTF	TGCGCCAGCAGCCAAGCGCGGGGGTCGGGCTATGGCTACACCTTC
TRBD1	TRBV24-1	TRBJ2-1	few	CATSKTGEGYNEQFF	TGTGCCACCAGTAAAACAGGGGAAGGGTACAATGAGCAGTTCTTC
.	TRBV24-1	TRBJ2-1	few	CATSDLVRNEQFF	TGTGCCACCAGTGATTTGGTTCGCAATGAGCAGTTCTTC
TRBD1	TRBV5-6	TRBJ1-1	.	CASRSRGPGTEAFF	TGTGCCAGCAGGTCCAGGGGGCCTGGCACTGAAGCTTTCTTT
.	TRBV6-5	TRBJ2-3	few	CASSDHTDTQYF	TGTGCCAGCTCCGACCACACAGATACGCAGTATTTT
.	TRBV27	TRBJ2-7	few	CASSLATVGNEQYF	TGTGCCAGCAGTTTAGCTACCGTGGGAAACGAGCAGTACTTC
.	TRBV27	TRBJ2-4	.	CASSLVPWVKNIQYF	TGTGCCAGCAGTTTGGTGCCGTGGGTCAAAAACATTCAGTACTTC
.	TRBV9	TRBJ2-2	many	CASSAPTGRTGELFF	TGTGCCAGCAGCGCCCCGACAGGGAGGACCGGGGAGCTGTTTTTT
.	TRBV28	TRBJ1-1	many	CASSFTGNTEAFF	TGTGCCAGCAGTTTTACAGGGAACACTGAAGCTTTCTTT
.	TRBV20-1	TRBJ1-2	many	CSASGAGQHYGYTF	TGCAGTGCTAGTGGGGCAGGGCAGCACTATGGCTACACCTTC
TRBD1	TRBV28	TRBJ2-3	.	CASSARGTGSDTQYF	TGTGCCAGCAGTGCCCGCGGGACAGGGTCAGATACGCAGTATTTT
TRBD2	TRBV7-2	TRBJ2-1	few	CASSLGGLAGVNEQFF	TGTGCCAGCAGCTTAGGGGGGCTAGCGGGAGTCAATGAGCAGTTCTTC
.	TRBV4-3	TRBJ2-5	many	CASSQERSGGLGTQYF	TGCGCCAGCAGCCAAGAGCGTTCAGGGGGGCTTGGGACCCAGTACTTC
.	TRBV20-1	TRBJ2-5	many	CSALLGNQETQYF	TGCAGTGCTCTTCTAGGAAACCAAGAGACCCAGTACTTC
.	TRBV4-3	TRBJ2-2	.	CASSQEARRGTTGELFF	TGCGCCAGCAGCCAAGAGGCCAGACGGGGTACAACCGGGGAGCTGTTTTTT
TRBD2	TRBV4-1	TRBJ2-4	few	CASRLTSGRAGNIQYF	TGCGCCAGCAGACTTACTAGCGGGAGGGCCGGAAACATTCAGTACTTC
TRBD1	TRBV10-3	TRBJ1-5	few	CAISGGQGAGQPQHF	TGTGCCATCAGTGGGGGACAGGGGGCAGGTCAGCCCCAGCATTTT
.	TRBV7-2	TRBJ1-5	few	CASSYGTRSNQPQHF	TGTGCCAGCAGCTACGGAACGCGTAGCAATCAGCCCCAGCATTTT
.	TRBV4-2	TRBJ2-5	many	CASSQEGVTQYF	TGTGCCAGCAGCCAAGAAGGTGTGACCCAGTACTTC
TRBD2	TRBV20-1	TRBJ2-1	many	CSARDWLAGGPNEQFF	TGCAGTGCTAGAGATTGGCTAGCGGGAGGGCCTAATGAGCAGTTCTTC
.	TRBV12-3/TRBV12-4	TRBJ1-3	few	CASTPLGISGNTIYF	TGTGCCAGCACCCCCCTCGGGATCTCTGGAAACACCATATATTTT
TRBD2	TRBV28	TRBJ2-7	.	CASGSYPREGQSF	TGTGCCAGCGGCTCCTACCCACGGGAGGGCCAATCCTTC
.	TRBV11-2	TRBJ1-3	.	CASSSRTAGNTIYF	TGTGCCAGCAGCTCCAGGACAGCTGGAAACACCATATATTTT
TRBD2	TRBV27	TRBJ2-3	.	CASSPISNARTSGDTDTQYF	TGTGCCAGCAGTCCAATCAGCAATGCTAGGACTAGCGGGGACACAGATACGCAGTATTTT